What follows describes a single T cell receptor beta chain. Its antigen is not known. Libraries were prepared by immunoSEQ multiplex PCR; TCRdb keeps only in-frame clonotypes and omits some of them. The top ten hold less than 3.5% of the sample, which has 110,000 to 150,000 clones, about 92% seen once. The data originate from a study of T cell responses to AZD1222 COVID-19 vaccine. V was cut by 0 bases and J by 5 bases, with 13 bases left in between. The CDR3 is made up of 15 amino acids. CDR1 MNHEY and CDR2 SVGEGT come from the germline V gene. General study findings and limits: Nearly half of spike-specific TCRs reportedly go after variant regions that carry no mutations. White British people made up most donors, females outnumbered males, and clonal diversity was possibly underestimated.

The genes are TRBV6-2 or TRBV6-3 and TRBJ1-1; TRBD1 is a possible D gene (5 bases). The clonotype comes from an adult who received the AZD1222 COVID-19 vaccine. The specimen was peripheral blood, collected 28 days after the second AZD1222 dose. The CDR3 DNA is TGTGCCAGCAGTTACTCGGCAGGGATTAGAACTGAAGCTTTCTTT. Its translation: CASSYSAGIRTEAFF.